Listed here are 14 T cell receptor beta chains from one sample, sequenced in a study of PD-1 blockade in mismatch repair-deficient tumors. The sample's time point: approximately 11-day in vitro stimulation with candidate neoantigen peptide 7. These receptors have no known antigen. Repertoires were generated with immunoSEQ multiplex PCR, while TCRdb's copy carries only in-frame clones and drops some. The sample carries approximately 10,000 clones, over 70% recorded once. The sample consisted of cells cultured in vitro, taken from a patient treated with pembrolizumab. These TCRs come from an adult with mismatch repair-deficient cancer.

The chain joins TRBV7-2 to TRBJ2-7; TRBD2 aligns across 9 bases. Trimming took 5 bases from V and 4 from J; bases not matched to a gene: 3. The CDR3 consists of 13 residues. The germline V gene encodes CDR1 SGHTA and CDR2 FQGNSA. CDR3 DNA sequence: TGTGCCAGCAGCCACGGACTAGCGTACGAGCAGTACTTC. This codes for CASSHGLAYEQYF. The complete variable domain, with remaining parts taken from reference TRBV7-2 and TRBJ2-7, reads GAGVSQSPSNKVTEKGKDVELRCDPISGHTALYWYRQSLGQGLEFLIYFQGNSAPDKSGLPSDRFSAERTGGSVSTLTIQRTQQEDSAVYLCASSHGLAYEQYFGPGTRLTVT.

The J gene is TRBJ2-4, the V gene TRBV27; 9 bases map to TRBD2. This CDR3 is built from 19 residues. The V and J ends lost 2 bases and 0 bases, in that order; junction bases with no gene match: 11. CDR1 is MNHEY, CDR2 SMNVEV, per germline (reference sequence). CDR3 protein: CASSLPLRTSVLAKNIQYF. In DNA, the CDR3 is TGTGCCAGCAGTTTACCCCTGAGGACTAGCGTTCTAGCCAAAAACATTCAGTACTTC.

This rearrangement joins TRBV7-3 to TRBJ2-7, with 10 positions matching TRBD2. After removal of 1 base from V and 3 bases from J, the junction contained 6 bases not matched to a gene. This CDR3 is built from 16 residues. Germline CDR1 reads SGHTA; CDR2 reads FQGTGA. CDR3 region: CASSLNSLAGGYEQYF. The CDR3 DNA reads TGTGCCAGCAGCTTAAATTCGTTAGCGGGGGGCTACGAGCAGTACTTC.

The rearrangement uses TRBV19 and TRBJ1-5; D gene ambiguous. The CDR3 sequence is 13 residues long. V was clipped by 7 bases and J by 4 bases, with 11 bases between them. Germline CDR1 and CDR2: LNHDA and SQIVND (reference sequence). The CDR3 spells CASTSSGNQPQHF. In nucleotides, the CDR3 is TGTGCCAGTACCTCTAGTGGAAATCAGCCCCAGCATTTT.

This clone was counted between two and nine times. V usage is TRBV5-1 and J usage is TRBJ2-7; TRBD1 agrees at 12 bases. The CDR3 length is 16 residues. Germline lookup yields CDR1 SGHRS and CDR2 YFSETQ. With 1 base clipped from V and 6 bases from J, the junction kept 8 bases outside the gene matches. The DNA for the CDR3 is TGCGCCAGCAGCTTGTCACTGGGACAGGGGGCGGCCGAGCAGTACTTC. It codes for CASSLSLGQGAAEQYF.

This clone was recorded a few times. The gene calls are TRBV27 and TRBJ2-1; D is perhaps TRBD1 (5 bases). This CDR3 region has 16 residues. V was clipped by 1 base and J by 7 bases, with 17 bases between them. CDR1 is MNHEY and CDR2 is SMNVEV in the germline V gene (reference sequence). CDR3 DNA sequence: TGTGCCAGCAGTTTATTAGGGGTTACGAGGCTTAATGAGCAGTTCTTC. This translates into CASSLLGVTRLNEQFF.

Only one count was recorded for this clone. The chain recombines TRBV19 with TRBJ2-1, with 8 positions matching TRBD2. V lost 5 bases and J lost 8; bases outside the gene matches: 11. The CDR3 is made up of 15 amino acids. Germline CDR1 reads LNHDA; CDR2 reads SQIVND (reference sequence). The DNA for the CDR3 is TGTGCCAGTAGTTGGACTAGCCTGGGGGACGATGAGCAGTTCTTC. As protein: CASSWTSLGDDEQFF.

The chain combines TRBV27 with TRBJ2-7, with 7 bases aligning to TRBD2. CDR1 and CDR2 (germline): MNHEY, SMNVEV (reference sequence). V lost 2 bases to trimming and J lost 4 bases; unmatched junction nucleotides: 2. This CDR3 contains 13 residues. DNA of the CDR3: TGTGCCAGCAGTTTAGTTAGCGGGTACGAGCAGTACTTC. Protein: CASSLVSGYEQYF.

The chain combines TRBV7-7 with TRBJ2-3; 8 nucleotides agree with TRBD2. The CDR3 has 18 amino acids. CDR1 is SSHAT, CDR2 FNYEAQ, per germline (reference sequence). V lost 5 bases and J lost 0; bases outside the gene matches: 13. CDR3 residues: CASSPGGWPAPSTDTQYF. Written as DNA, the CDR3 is TGTGCCAGCAGCCCGGGGGGGTGGCCAGCCCCTAGCACAGATACGCAGTATTTT.

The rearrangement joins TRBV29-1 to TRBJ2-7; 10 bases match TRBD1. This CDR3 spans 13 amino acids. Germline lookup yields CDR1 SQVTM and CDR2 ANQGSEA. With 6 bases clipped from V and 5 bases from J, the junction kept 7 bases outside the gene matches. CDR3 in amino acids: CSVGTGANNEQYF. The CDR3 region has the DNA TGCAGCGTAGGGACAGGGGCTAACAACGAGCAGTACTTC.

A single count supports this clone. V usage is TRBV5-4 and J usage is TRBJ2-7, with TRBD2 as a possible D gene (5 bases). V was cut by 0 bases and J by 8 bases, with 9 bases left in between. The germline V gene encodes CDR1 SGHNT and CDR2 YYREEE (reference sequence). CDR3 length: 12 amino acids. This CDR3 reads CASSLVGSKQYF. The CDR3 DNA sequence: TGTGCCAGCAGCTTGGTAGGGAGTAAGCAGTACTTC.

The CDR3 coding sequence is TGTGCCAGTAGTCCTCTTCTTGGGGAAAAACTGTTTTTT. Translating gives CASSPLLGEKLFF. V and J are TRBV19 and TRBJ1-4; D remains ambiguous. Germline-derived CDR1 and CDR2 are LNHDA and SQIVND (reference sequence). This CDR3 comprises 13 residues. Trimming pared 5 bases from V and 8 bases from J, leaving 12 bases between.

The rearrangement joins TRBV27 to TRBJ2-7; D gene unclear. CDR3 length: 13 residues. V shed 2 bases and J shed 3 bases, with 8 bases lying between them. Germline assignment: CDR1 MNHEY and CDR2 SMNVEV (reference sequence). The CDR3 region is CASSLKPIYEQYF. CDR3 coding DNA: TGTGCCAGCAGTTTAAAACCGATCTACGAGCAGTACTTC.

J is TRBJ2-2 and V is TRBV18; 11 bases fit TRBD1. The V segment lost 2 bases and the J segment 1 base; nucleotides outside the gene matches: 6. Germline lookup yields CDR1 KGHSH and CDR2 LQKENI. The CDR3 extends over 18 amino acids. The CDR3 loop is CASSPWTGGAGNTGELFF. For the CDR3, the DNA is TGTGCCAGCTCACCATGGACAGGGGGCGCCGGGAACACCGGGGAGCTGTTTTTT.